Sequencing of this TCR delta chain was carried out in a study of gamma-delta T cells after stem cell transplantation. TCRdb re-processed the RT-PCR reads via CATT. The sample has around 8,400 delta-chain clones, roughly 14% seen once; the top ten hold 4.5% to 7.5%. The V gene end was trimmed by 1 base and the J gene end by 1 base; junction bases not matched to a gene: 3. Germline values: CDR1 GEAIGNYY, CDR2 EKD. This CDR3 spans 16 amino acids. Relative to its sample, this clone is medium-sized (0.01 to 0.1%). Sequencing used gamma-delta T cells. The J gene is TRDJ1, the V gene TRDV2; 12 bases agree with TRDD3. The receptor was derived from a human donor. It is not recorded whose cells these are; they may come from a transplant donor. The CDR3 region is CACDTLGDTGTDKLIF. CDR3 nucleotide sequence: TGTGCCTGTGACACTCTGGGGGATACGGGCACCGATAAACTCATCTTT.